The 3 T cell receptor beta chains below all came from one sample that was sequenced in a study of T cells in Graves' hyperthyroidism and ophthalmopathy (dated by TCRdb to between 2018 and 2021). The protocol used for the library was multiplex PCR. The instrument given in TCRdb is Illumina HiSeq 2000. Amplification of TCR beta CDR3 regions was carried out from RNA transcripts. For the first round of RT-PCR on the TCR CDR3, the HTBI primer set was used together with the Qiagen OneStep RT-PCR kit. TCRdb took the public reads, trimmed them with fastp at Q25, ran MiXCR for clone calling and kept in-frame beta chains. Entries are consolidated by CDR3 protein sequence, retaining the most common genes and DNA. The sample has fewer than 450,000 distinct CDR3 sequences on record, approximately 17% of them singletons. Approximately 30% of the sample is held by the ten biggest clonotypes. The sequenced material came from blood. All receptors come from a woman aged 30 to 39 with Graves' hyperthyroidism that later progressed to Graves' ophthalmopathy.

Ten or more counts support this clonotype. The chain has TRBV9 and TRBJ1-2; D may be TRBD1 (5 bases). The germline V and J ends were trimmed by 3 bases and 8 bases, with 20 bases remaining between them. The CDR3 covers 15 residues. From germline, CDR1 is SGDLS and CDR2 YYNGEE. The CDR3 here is CASSGGGGYSGGYTF. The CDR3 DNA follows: TGTGCCAGCAGCGGCGGGGGTGGGTACAGTGGAGGCTACACCTTC.

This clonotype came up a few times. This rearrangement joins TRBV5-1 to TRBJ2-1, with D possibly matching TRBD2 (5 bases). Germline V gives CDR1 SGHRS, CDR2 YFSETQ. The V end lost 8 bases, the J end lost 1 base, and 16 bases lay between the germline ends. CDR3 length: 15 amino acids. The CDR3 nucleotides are TGCGCCAGACCTAGTAAGCGGAAGTCCTACAATGAGCAGTTCTTC. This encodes CARPSKRKSYNEQFF.

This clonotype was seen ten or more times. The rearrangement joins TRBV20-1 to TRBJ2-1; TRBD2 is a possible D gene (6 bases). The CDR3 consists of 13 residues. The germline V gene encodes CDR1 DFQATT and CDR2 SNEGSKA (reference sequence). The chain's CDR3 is CSTKWGGGPEQFF. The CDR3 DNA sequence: TGCAGCACGAAATGGGGAGGCGGGCCCGAGCAGTTCTTC.